These 19 T cell receptor beta chains came from one sample sequenced in a study of OX40 agonist ivuxolimab in advanced cancers. Method: immunoSEQ multiplex PCR; TCRdb's copy keeps in-frame clones and lacks some. Here the sample spans under 200,000 clones, 90% to 95% being singletons. This specimen consisted of CD4+ or CD8+ T cells sorted from blood, obtained in a trial of the OX40 agonist ivuxolimab. The source is an adult with an advanced solid tumor such as melanoma, head and neck, liver or kidney cancer.

The chain couples TRBV7-2 to TRBJ2-1; 7 bases line up with TRBD2. The V and J ends lost 4 bases and 2 bases, in that order; junction bases with no gene match: 5. Germline assignment: CDR1 SGHTA and CDR2 FQGNSA. The CDR3 totals 15 residues. As DNA, the CDR3 is TGTGCCAGCAGCTGGACGGGGGGTCCCTACAATGAGCAGTTCTTC. It codes for CASSWTGGPYNEQFF.

The V call is TRBV7-2, the J call TRBJ2-1, with D uncertain. The CDR3 consists of 11 residues. Trimming cost V 1 base and J 9 bases, with 4 bases left between them. CDR1 and CDR2 from the germline V gene are SGHTA and FQGNSA. CDR3: CASSLGVEQFF. CDR3 coding DNA: TGTGCCAGCAGCTTAGGGGTTGAGCAGTTCTTC.

The chain has TRBV10-2 and TRBJ1-4, with no clear D. Germline-derived CDR1 and CDR2 are WSHSY and SAAADI. The CDR3 runs to 14 residues. V lost 5 bases and J lost 0, with 7 bases in between. CDR3 coding DNA: TGCGCCAGCAGTCGACCGGCAACTAATGAAAAACTGTTTTTT. It is translated as CASSRPATNEKLFF.

This chain uses TRBV5-4 with TRBJ2-6; D call uncertain. The CDR3 totals 15 residues. The V end was cut by 1 base, the J end by 1 base, with 6 bases between. Looked up from germline, CDR1 is SGHNT and CDR2 is YYREEE (reference sequence). CDR3 residues: CASSLFRSGANVLTF. The CDR3 coding sequence is TGTGCCAGCAGCTTGTTCAGGTCTGGGGCCAACGTCCTGACTTTC.

This chain connects TRBV28 to TRBJ2-4; 10 nucleotides match TRBD1. The CDR3 is 18 residues long. V gave up 3 bases and J gave up 0 bases; unmatched junction bases: 8. Germline CDR1 is MDHEN and CDR2 is SYDVKM. The CDR3 here is CASSFSGTGELAKNIQYF. CDR3 nucleotides: TGTGCCAGCAGTTTTTCCGGGACAGGGGAGTTAGCCAAAAACATTCAGTACTTC.

This chain connects TRBV6-6 to TRBJ1-1; D is possibly TRBD1 (5 bases). The CDR3 covers 15 residues. Germline V gene lookup returns CDR1 MNHNY and CDR2 SVGAGI (reference sequence). V lost 0 bases, J lost 1 base, and 9 bases lay in between. CDR3 sequence: CASSYSSGRNTEAFF. CDR3 bases: TGTGCCAGCAGTTACTCGTCAGGGCGGAACACTGAAGCTTTCTTT.

The chain joins TRBV28 to TRBJ2-6; possibly TRBD1 or TRBD2 for D (5 bases each). Trimming removed 7 bases at V and 4 bases at J, with 20 bases between. Germline CDR1 is MDHEN and CDR2 is SYDVKM. This CDR3 is built from 17 residues. DNA for the CDR3: TGTGCCAGCACCCTAATTTGGGGGACGACCGGGGCCAACGTCCTGACTTTC. Its translation: CASTLIWGTTGANVLTF.

V usage is TRBV28 and J usage is TRBJ2-7; 9 bases map to TRBD1. V shed 5 bases and J 7 bases; nucleotides not matched to a gene: 9. Per germline, CDR1 MDHEN and CDR2 SYDVKM. The CDR3 is made up of 14 amino acids. CDR3 coding DNA: TGTGCCAGCAGTGCTCCGGGACAGGGAGGGGAGCAGTACTTC. Its protein product is CASSAPGQGGEQYF. Full variable domain (remainder filled in from reference TRBV28 and TRBJ2-7): DVKVTQSSRYLVKRTGEKVFLECVQDMDHENMFWYRQDPGLGLRLIYFSYDVKMKEKGDIPEGYSVSREKKERFSLILESASTNQTSMYLCASSAPGQGGEQYFGPGTRLTVT.

In DNA form, the CDR3 reads TGTGCCAGCAGCTTAGGGGGGACAGGGGGACGTAATGAAAAACTGTTTTTT. This encodes CASSLGGTGGRNEKLFF. This chain links TRBV7-2 with TRBJ1-4, with 11 bases lining up with TRBD1. CDR1 is SGHTA and CDR2 is FQGNSA in the germline V gene. The trim removed 1 base at V and 4 bases at J, leaving 5 bases unmatched. The CDR3 is made up of 17 amino acids.

The chain combines TRBV7-3 with TRBJ1-1, with D possibly matching TRBD1 (6 bases). V was cut by 0 bases and J by 10 bases, with 15 bases left in between. Per the germline V gene, CDR1 is SGHTA and CDR2 is FQGTGA. This CDR3 region has 14 residues. CDR3 bases: TGTGCCAGCAGCTTAACCTCCGACGCAGGGGCAGCTTTCTTT. As protein: CASSLTSDAGAAFF.

The V call is TRBV5-1, the J call TRBJ1-1; 7 bases match TRBD1. The CDR3 runs to 14 residues. V was pared by 2 bases and J by 4 bases, with 5 bases of the junction left unmatched. Germline V lookup: CDR1 SGHRS, CDR2 YFSETQ. The CDR3 reads CASSLGQAVTEAFF. In DNA form, the CDR3 reads TGCGCCAGCAGCTTAGGACAGGCGGTCACTGAAGCTTTCTTT.

The rearrangement uses TRBV4-1 and TRBJ1-1; D remains unclear. This CDR3 is 14 amino acids long. CDR1 and CDR2 (germline): MGHRA, YSYEKL. V lost 8 bases and J 1 base, leaving 14 bases between the germline ends. The CDR3 nucleotides are TGCGCCAGCCGCCCGTGGGGTGGGAACACTGAAGCTTTCTTT. It encodes CASRPWGGNTEAFF.

This chain uses TRBV18 with TRBJ1-3, with a weak D call TRBD1 (6 bases). This CDR3 has 16 amino acids. The germline V gene encodes CDR1 KGHSH and CDR2 LQKENI. With 0 bases removed from V and 0 bases from J, the gap between germline ends came to 9 bases. CDR3 DNA sequence: TGTGCCAGCTCACCACCGCAGGGGCGCTCTGGAAACACCATATATTTT. This encodes CASSPPQGRSGNTIYF. Full variable domain (rest looked up from reference TRBV18 and TRBJ1-3): NAGVMQNPRHLVRRRGQEARLRCSPMKGHSHVYWYRQLPEEGLKFMVYLQKENIIDESGMPKERFSAEFPKEGPSILRIQQVVRGDSAAYFCASSPPQGRSGNTIYFGEGSWLTVV.

The chain uses TRBV4-3 and TRBJ1-3, with TRBD1 as a possible D gene (6 bases). The CDR3 is 16 residues long. Germline V gene sequence: CDR1 LGHNA, CDR2 YSLEER. Trimming pared 6 bases from V and 0 bases from J, leaving 15 bases between. The CDR3 loop reads CASSLGGGSSGNTIYF. In nucleotides, the CDR3 is TGCGCCAGCAGTTTAGGAGGGGGAAGCTCTGGAAACACCATATATTTT.

The chain is built from TRBV27 and TRBJ1-2, with 9 bases fitting TRBD1. Germline lookup yields CDR1 MNHEY and CDR2 SMNVEV (reference sequence). This CDR3 has 15 residues. Losses at the gene ends were 8 bases for V and 4 bases for J; bases not matched to a gene: 11. Written as DNA, the CDR3 is TGTGCCAGCGGGCCCCAGGGACAGGGAAGCTATGGCTACACCTTC. Translated: CASGPQGQGSYGYTF.

This clone was found once. The chain employs TRBV5-1 and TRBJ2-7; TRBD1 aligns across 7 bases. V lost 4 bases to trimming and J lost 2 bases; unmatched junction nucleotides: 6. The CDR3 loop spans 14 amino acids. Germline CDR1 reads SGHRS; CDR2 reads YFSETQ. The CDR3 DNA follows: TGCGCCAGCAGCACAGGACAGGCAGCCTACGAGCAGTACTTC. It is translated as CASSTGQAAYEQYF.

The rearrangement links TRBV5-1 to TRBJ1-2, with D tentatively TRBD1 (6 bases). Germline-derived CDR1 and CDR2 are SGHRS and YFSETQ. The germline V and J ends were trimmed by 2 bases and 3 bases, with 14 bases remaining between them. The CDR3 totals 15 residues. The CDR3: CASSLSPTGDYGYTF. CDR3 bases: TGCGCCAGCAGCTTATCCCCGACAGGCGACTATGGCTACACCTTC.

J is TRBJ1-2 and V is TRBV19, with D hard to call. With 10 bases removed from V and 8 bases from J, the gap between germline ends came to 14 bases. There are 11 residues in the CDR3. Germline CDR1 and CDR2: LNHDA and SQIVND (reference sequence). CDR3 DNA: TGTGCCACATCCATTGTGGGCGGCTACACCTTC. Translated, it gives CATSIVGGYTF.

The gene calls are TRBV5-1 and TRBJ2-1, with a weak D call TRBD2 (7 bases). Germline CDR1 reads SGHRS; CDR2 reads YFSETQ. CDR3 size: 19 residues. The V end was cut by 0 bases, the J end by 3 bases, with 22 bases between. As DNA, the CDR3 is TGCGCCAGCAGCTTGGCCACGGGGGGCTCTATGGATTTCTACAATGAGCAGTTCTTC. Translation gives CASSLATGGSMDFYNEQFF.